These 10 T cell receptor beta chains share one sample of origin, sequenced in a study of blood T cell repertoires in COVID-19. Only in-frame clones appear in the TCRdb table, and some are missing; sequencing was by immunoSEQ multiplex PCR. Among over 100,000 clones listed, around 86% were seen once. The specimen sequenced was peripheral blood. Receptors were obtained from a man in his forties or fifties with acute or convalescent COVID-19.

This chain connects TRBV5-1 to TRBJ2-1; TRBD2 matches 13 bases. Per the germline V gene, CDR1 is SGHRS and CDR2 is YFSETQ. The CDR3 has 18 amino acids. With V trimmed by 4 bases and J by 1 base, 8 bases remained unmatched. The DNA of the CDR3 is TGCGCCAGCAGCATCAGGACTAGCGGGAGTTGGTCCTACAATGAGCAGTTCTTC. It encodes CASSIRTSGSWSYNEQFF.

The rearrangement links TRBV5-1 to TRBJ1-3; tentative D call: TRBD1 (5 bases). The length of the CDR3 is 15 residues. The ends were cut back, 0 bases at V and 4 bases at J, with 11 bases in the middle. CDR1 SGHRS and CDR2 YFSETQ come from the germline V gene. The CDR3 region has the DNA TGCGCCAGCAGCTTGGGACCCCAGGGAGGAAACACCATATATTTT. It encodes CASSLGPQGGNTIYF.

The V gene is TRBV5-4, the J gene TRBJ2-3; perhaps TRBD2 as D (6 bases). Trimming took 1 base from V and 4 from J, leaving 13 bases between them. CDR1 is SGHNT and CDR2 is YYREEE in the germline V gene (reference sequence). This CDR3 is built from 15 residues. The DNA for the CDR3 is TGTGCCAGCAGCTTGAGAACGTTAGCGGCAGATACGCAGTATTTT. It codes for CASSLRTLAADTQYF.

The genes are TRBV2 and TRBJ1-2; 7 bases line up with TRBD1. Trimming took 10 bases from V and 3 from J; bases not matched to a gene: 8. Germline V CDR1 and CDR2: SNHLY, FYNNEI. The CDR3 runs 13 residues. The CDR3 coding sequence is TGTGCCACCTCACAGGGGAACGACTATGGCTACACCTTC. It is translated as CATSQGNDYGYTF.

The chain uses TRBV5-1 and TRBJ2-7; 9 nucleotides match TRBD1. Germline V gene lookup returns CDR1 SGHRS and CDR2 YFSETQ. This CDR3 contains 15 residues. The V segment lost 4 bases and the J segment 1 base; nucleotides outside the gene matches: 6. Here the CDR3 DNA reads TGCGCCAGCAGCGAGGGACAGGGATGGTCCTACGAGCAGTACTTC. Its protein is CASSEGQGWSYEQYF.

The V and J genes are TRBV30 and TRBJ2-1, with D unresolved. V dropped 5 bases and J dropped 3 bases, with 11 bases sitting between them. Looked up from germline, CDR1 is GTSNPN and CDR2 is SVGIG (reference sequence). The CDR3 is made up of 13 amino acids. The CDR3 DNA follows: TGTGCCTGGGCTCGCGCGATCTACAATGAGCAGTTCTTC. It encodes CAWARAIYNEQFF.

The chain recombines TRBV10-3 with TRBJ1-6; 8 nucleotides align to TRBD1. The junction had 0 bases not matched to a gene; V was cut back by 6 bases and J by 5 bases. This CDR3 contains 13 residues. Germline V gives CDR1 ENHRY, CDR2 SYGVKD. The CDR3 region is CAIRDRDNSPLHF. In DNA, the CDR3 is TGTGCCATCAGGGACAGGGATAATTCACCCCTCCACTTT.

The CDR3 reads CASSLTGSTDTQYF. CDR3 nucleotide sequence: TGTGCCAGCAGCTTAACAGGAAGCACAGATACGCAGTATTTT. V is TRBV7-9 and J is TRBJ2-3, with a tentative D call TRBD1 (5 bases). This CDR3 comprises 14 residues. Germline V gene lookup returns CDR1 SEHNR and CDR2 FQNEAQ (reference sequence). The ends were cut back, 2 bases at V and 0 bases at J, with 6 bases in the middle.

This chain connects TRBV19 to TRBJ1-5; D possibly corresponds to TRBD1 (5 bases). V was shortened by 1 base and J by 0 bases, with 13 bases between the two germline ends. The CDR3 consists of 17 residues. Germline V lookup: CDR1 LNHDA, CDR2 SQIVND (reference sequence). CDR3 bases: TGTGCCAGTAGTATAGCGACAAGGGGAAATAGCAATCAGCCCCAGCATTTT. Amino acid sequence: CASSIATRGNSNQPQHF.

This clone showed up just once. This chain joins TRBV27 and TRBJ1-3; D is unresolved. The CDR3 covers 13 residues. V was cut by 6 bases and J by 3 bases, with 9 bases left in between. CDR1 is MNHEY, CDR2 SMNVEV, per germline (reference sequence). The CDR3 sequence is CASSLYFGNTIYF. Written as DNA, the CDR3 is TGTGCCAGCAGCCTATACTTTGGAAACACCATATATTTT.